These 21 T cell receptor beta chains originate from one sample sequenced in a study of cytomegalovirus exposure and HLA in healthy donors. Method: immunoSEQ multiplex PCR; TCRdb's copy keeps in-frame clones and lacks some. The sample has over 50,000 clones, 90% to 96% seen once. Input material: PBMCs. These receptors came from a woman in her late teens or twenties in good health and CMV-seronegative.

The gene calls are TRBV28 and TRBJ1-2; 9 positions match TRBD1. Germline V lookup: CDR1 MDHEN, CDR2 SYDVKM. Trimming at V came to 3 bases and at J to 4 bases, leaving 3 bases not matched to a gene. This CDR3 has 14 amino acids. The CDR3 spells CASSLVGQGYGYTF. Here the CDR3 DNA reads TGTGCCAGCAGTTTGGTGGGACAGGGCTATGGCTACACCTTC.

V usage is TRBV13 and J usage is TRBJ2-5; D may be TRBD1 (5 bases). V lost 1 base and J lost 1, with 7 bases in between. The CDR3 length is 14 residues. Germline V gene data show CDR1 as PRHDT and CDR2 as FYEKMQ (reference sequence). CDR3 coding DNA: TGTGCCAGCAGCTTAGTTGGGGCCCAAGAGACCCAGTACTTC. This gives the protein CASSLVGAQETQYF.

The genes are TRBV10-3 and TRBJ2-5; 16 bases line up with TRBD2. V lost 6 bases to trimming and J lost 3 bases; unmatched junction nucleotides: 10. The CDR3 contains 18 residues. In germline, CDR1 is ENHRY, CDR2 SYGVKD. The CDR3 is CAISLHGTSGRGEETQYF. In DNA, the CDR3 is TGTGCCATCAGCTTACATGGGACTAGCGGGAGGGGGGAAGAGACCCAGTACTTC.

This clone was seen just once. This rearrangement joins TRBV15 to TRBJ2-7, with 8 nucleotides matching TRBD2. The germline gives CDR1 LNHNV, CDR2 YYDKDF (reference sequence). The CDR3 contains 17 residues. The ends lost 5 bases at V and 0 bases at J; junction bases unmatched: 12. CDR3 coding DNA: TGTGCCACCAGCCCGAGGCGGGCGGGGGGACGCTCCTACGAGCAGTACTTC. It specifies CATSPRRAGGRSYEQYF.

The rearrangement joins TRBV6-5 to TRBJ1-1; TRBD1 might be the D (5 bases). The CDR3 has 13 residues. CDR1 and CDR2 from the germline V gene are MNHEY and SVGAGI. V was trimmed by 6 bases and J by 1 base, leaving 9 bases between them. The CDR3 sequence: CASSPGGNTEAFF. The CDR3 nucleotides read TGTGCCAGCAGCCCGGGGGGGAACACTGAAGCTTTCTTT.

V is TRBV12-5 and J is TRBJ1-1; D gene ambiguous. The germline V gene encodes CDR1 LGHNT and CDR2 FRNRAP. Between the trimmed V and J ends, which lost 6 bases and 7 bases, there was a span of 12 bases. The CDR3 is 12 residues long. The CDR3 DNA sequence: TGTGCTAGTGGCCTCGTCAGTTTTGAAGCTTTCTTT. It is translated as CASGLVSFEAFF.

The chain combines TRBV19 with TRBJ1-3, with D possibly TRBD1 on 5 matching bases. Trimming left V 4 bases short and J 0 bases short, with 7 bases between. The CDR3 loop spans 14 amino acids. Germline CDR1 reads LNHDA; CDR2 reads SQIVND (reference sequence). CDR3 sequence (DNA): TGTGCCAGTAGTACGACAGTCTCTGGAAACACCATATATTTT. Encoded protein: CASSTTVSGNTIYF.

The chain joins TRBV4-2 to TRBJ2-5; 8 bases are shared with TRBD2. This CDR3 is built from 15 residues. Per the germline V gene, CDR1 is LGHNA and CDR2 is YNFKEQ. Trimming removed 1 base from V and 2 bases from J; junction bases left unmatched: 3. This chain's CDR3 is CASSQVVAGQETQYF. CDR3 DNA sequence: TGTGCCAGCAGCCAAGTGGTAGCGGGACAAGAGACCCAGTACTTC.

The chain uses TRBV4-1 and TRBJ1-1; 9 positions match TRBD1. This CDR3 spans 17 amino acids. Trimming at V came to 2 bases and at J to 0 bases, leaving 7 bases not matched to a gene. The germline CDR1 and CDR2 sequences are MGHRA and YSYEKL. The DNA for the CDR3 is TGCGCCAGCAGCCAACCCCCGGGACAGGGTTTGAACACTGAAGCTTTCTTT. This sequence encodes CASSQPPGQGLNTEAFF.

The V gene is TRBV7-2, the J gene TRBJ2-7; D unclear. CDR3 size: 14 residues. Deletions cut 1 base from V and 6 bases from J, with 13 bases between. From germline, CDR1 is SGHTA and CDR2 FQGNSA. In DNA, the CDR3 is TGTGCCAGCAGCTTAGGGTTCGGGTCCGTCGAGCAGTACTTC. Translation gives CASSLGFGSVEQYF.

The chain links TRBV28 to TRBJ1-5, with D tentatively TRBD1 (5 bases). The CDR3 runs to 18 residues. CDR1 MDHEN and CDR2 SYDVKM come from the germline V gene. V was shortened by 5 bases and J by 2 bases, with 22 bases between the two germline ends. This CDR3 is CASSPGGWGDGGNQPQHF. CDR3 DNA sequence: TGTGCCAGCAGTCCGGGGGGTTGGGGGGATGGAGGCAATCAGCCCCAGCATTTT.

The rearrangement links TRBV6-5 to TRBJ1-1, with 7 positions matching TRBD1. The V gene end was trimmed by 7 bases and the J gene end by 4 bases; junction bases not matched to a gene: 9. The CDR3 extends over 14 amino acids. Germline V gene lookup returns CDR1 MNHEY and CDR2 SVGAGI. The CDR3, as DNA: TGTGCCAGCACGAAGGGGGCGGGTGGCACTGAAGCTTTCTTT. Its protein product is CASTKGAGGTEAFF.

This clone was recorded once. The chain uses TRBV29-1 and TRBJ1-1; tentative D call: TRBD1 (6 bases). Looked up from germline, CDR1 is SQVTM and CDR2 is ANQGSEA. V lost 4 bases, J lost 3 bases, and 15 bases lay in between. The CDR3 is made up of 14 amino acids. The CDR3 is CSVVGGGPYTEAFF. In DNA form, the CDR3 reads TGCAGCGTTGTGGGCGGGGGGCCCTACACTGAAGCTTTCTTT.

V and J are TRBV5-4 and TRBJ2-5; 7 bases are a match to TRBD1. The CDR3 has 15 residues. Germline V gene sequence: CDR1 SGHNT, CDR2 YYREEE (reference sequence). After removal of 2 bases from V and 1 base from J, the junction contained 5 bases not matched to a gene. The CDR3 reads CASSFPRDSQETQYF. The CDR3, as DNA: TGTGCCAGCAGCTTCCCCCGGGACAGCCAAGAGACCCAGTACTTC.

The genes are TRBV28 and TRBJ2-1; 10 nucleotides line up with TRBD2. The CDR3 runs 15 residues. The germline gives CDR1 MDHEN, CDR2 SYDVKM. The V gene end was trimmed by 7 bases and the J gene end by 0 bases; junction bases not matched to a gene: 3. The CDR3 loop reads CASKIAGGSYNEQFF. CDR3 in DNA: TGTGCCAGCAAAATAGCGGGAGGCTCCTACAATGAGCAGTTCTTC.

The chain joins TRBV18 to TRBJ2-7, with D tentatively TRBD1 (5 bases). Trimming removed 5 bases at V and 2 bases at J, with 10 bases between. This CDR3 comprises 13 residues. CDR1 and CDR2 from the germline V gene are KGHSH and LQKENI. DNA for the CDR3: TGTGCCAGCTCAACCACAGGACCCTACGAGCAGTACTTC. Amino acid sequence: CASSTTGPYEQYF.

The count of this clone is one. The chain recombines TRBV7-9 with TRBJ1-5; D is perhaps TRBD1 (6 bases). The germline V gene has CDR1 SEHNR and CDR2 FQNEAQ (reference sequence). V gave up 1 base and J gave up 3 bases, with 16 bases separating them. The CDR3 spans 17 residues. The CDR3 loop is CASSLGAGGGHNQPQHF. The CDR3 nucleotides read TGTGCCAGCAGCTTAGGGGCCGGGGGGGGCCACAATCAGCCCCAGCATTTT.

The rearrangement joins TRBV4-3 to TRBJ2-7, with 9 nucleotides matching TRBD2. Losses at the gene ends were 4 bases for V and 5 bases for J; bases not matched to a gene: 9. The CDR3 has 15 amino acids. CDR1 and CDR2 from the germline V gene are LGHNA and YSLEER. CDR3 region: CASSPAPGLAHEQYF. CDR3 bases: TGCGCCAGCAGCCCTGCGCCGGGACTAGCCCACGAGCAGTACTTC.

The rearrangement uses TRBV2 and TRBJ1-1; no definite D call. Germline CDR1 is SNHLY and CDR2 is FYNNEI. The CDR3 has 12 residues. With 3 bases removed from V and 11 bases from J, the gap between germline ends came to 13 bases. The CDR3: CASSERAPRAFF. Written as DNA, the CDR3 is TGTGCCAGCAGTGAGAGGGCTCCGAGGGCTTTCTTT.

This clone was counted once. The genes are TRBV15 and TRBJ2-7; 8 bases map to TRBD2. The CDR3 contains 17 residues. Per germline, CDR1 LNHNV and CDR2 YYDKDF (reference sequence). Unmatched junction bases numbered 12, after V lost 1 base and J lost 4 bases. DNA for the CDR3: TGTGCCACCAGCAGAGTCGCGGGGATAGCGGGGAGGTACGAGCAGTACTTC. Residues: CATSRVAGIAGRYEQYF. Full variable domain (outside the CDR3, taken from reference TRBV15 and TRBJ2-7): DAMVIQNPRYQVTQFGKPVTLSCSQTLNHNVMYWYQQKSSQAPKLLFHYYDKDFNNEADTPDNFQSRRPNTSFCFLDIRSPGLGDTAMYLCATSRVAGIAGRYEQYFGPGTRLTVT.

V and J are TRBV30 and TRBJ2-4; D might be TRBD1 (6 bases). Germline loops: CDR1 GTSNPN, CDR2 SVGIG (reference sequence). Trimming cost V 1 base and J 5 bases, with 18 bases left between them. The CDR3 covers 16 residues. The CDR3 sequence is CAWSAHKGVGENIQYF. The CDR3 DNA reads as TGTGCCTGGAGTGCCCACAAGGGGGTTGGGGAAAACATTCAGTACTTC.